These T cell receptor beta chains were read from a single sample in a study of kidney transplant recipient with SARS-CoV-2 infection. TCRdb processed the reads anew with MiXCR; each CDR3 protein has one entry. Among roughly 230,000 distinct CDR3 sequences listed, 29% were seen once. The sample consisted of a blood sample, taken at baseline and on day 111 from a kidney transplant recipient. The receptor set was obtained from a male patient in his thirties who had COVID-19 and was a kidney transplant recipient. Among the T cells, some may be from the graft donor. Both conserved end residues are part of each CDR3. A D gene is named only where the DNA matches it firmly. Size values are once, few and many counts, or a class for expanded clones, and some rows have none.

CATSTWTGNQPQHF	TGTGCCACCAGCACTTGGACGGGAAATCAGCCCCAGCATTTT	.	TRBJ1-5	14	many	TRBV15
CASSARGRGSYNEQFF	TGTGCCAGCAGTGCCCGGGGTAGGGGGTCCTACAATGAGCAGTTCTTC	.	TRBJ2-1	16	many	TRBV2
CASSSLSWGAFF	TGTGCCAGCAGTTCCCTGTCATGGGGAGCTTTCTTT	.	TRBJ1-1	12	many	TRBV6-9
CARISIVVRKTYGYTF	TGTGCCAGAATTTCTATAGTGGTGAGAAAGACCTATGGCTACACCTTC	.	TRBJ1-2	16	many	TRBV5-3
CASSPLDGSKELFF	TGTGCCAGCTCACCCCTGGACGGCTCTAAGGAACTGTTTTTT	.	TRBJ1-4	14	few	TRBV18
CASTIRGLGSYGYTF	TGTGCCAGCACCATCCGGGGCCTGGGATCTTATGGCTACACCTTC	.	TRBJ1-2	15	.	TRBV12-3/TRBV12-4
CASSSARLAGVNEQFF	TGTGCCAGCAGCTCAGCAAGACTAGCGGGGGTCAATGAGCAGTTCTTC	TRBD2	TRBJ2-1	16	.	TRBV11-2
CASSSGQGATEAFF	TGTGCCAGCAGCTCGGGACAGGGGGCCACTGAAGCTTTCTTT	TRBD1	TRBJ1-1	14	many	TRBV3-1
CASSDGNTGEPFF	TGTGCCAGCAGTGACGGGAACACCGGGGAGCCGTTTTTT	.	TRBJ2-2	13	.	TRBV6-4
CSVGSQLSTDTQCF	TGCAGCGTTGGTTCCCAGCTAAGCACAGATACGCAGTGTTTT	.	TRBJ2-3	14	.	TRBV29-1
CASSYKGAEAFF	TGTGCCAGCAGTTACAAGGGGGCTGAAGCTTTCTTT	.	TRBJ1-1	12	many	TRBV6-5
CASSSTLSMRKTYGYTF	TGTGCCAGCAGTAGCACCCTCTCTATGCGAAAGACCTATGGCTACACCTTC	.	TRBJ1-2	17	many	TRBV6-1
CASSDSGTSGYEQYF	TGTGCCAGCAGTGACTCGGGGACTAGCGGTTACGAGCAGTACTTC	TRBD2	TRBJ2-7	15	many	TRBV6-4
CASSELSKCRKTYGYTF	TGTGCCAGCAGCGAGCTGAGTAAGTGCCGAAAGACCTATGGCTACACCTTC	.	TRBJ1-2	17	few	TRBV7-7
CASSDGGSGELFF	TGTGCCAGCAGTGACGGGGGTTCCGGGGAGCTGTTTTTT	.	TRBJ2-2	13	many	TRBV6-4
CASSQEGGSGANVLTF	TGTGCCAGCAGCCAAGAGGGGGGCTCTGGGGCCAACGTCCTGACTTTC	.	TRBJ2-6	16	many	TRBV3-1
CAISNFGQAPNYGYTF	TGTGCCATCAGTAACTTCGGACAGGCTCCTAACTATGGCTACACCTTC	TRBD1	TRBJ1-2	16	many	TRBV10-3
CASSLTLPISIRTEAFF	TGTGCCAGCAGCCTAACCCTTCCCATTTCAATTCGCACTGAAGCTTTCTTT	.	TRBJ1-1	17	many	TRBV3-1
CASSGLSKGYEFTTGSYGYTF	TGTGCCAGCAGCGGGCTGTCAAAAGGATATGAGTTTACGACAGGGAGCTATGGCTACACCTTC	TRBD1	TRBJ1-2	21	.	TRBV2
CASSPQLGDIQYF	TGCGCCAGCAGCCCACAGTTGGGGGACATTCAGTACTTC	.	TRBJ2-4	13	.	TRBV5-1
CASSIDRGGREYQETQYF	TGTGCCAGTAGTATAGATCGTGGGGGCCGAGAATACCAAGAGACCCAGTACTTC	.	TRBJ2-5	18	many	TRBV19
CASSWSRYNEQFF	TGTGCCAGCAGCTGGTCCCGGTACAATGAGCAGTTCTTC	.	TRBJ2-1	13	many	TRBV5-6
CASSHEWTGASTGELFF	TGTGCCAGCAGCCATGAATGGACAGGGGCGAGCACCGGGGAGCTGTTTTTT	TRBD1	TRBJ2-2	17	many	TRBV6-6
CASSSGTIYGEQFF	TGTGCCAGCAGCTCCGGGACGATCTATGGTGAGCAGTTCTTC	.	TRBJ2-1	14	many	TRBV28
CASSRSSGEQFF	TGTGCCAGCAGCCGCTCTAGCGGTGAGCAGTTCTTC	TRBD2	TRBJ2-1	12	.	TRBV11-1
CASSLENRLGEQYF	TGTGCCAGCAGCCTAGAGAACCGGTTGGGCGAGCAGTACTTC	.	TRBJ2-7	14	many	TRBV9
CASSFGTRTGELFF	TGTGCCAGCAGCTTTGGGACACGTACCGGGGAGCTGTTTTTT	.	TRBJ2-2	14	many	TRBV7-3
CASSAALPYGKTYGYTF	TGTGCCAGCAGTGCCGCGTTGCCTTACGGAAAGACCTATGGCTACACCTTC	.	TRBJ1-2	17	few	TRBV6-9
CASSQGYYSYNSPLHF	TGTGCCAGCAGCCAAGGTTATTACTCCTATAATTCACCCCTCCACTTT	.	TRBJ1-6	16	many	TRBV3-1
CGIGPRITQSRAIVLTF	TGTGGCATTGGGCCTAGGATAACACAAAGTCGGGCCATCGTCCTGACTTTC	.	TRBJ2-6	17	.	TRBV8-2
CASSKSRKAGKTYGYTF	TGTGCCAGCAGCAAGTCTCGTAAGGCTGGAAAGACCTATGGCTACACCTTC	.	TRBJ1-2	17	few	TRBV11-1
CASSYRLGAFEQFF	TGTGCCAGCAGTTACAGACTAGGGGCATTTGAGCAGTTCTTC	.	TRBJ2-1	14	many	TRBV6-5
CASSQARISSGNTIYF	TGTGCCAGCAGCCAAGCCCGAATAAGCTCTGGAAACACCATATATTTT	.	TRBJ1-3	16	many	TRBV14
CASGSQASDETQYF	TGTGCCAGTGGATCGCAGGCTTCAGATGAGACCCAGTACTTC	.	TRBJ2-5	14	many	TRBV7-9
CASSETGPPTETQYF	TGTGCCAGCTCCGAAACCGGACCCCCAACGGAGACCCAGTACTTC	.	TRBJ2-5	15	many	TRBV18
CASSQQGVPYEQYF	TGTGCCAGCAGCCAACAGGGAGTTCCCTACGAGCAGTACTTC	.	TRBJ2-7	14	.	TRBV9
CASTVSDRGQENQYF	TGTGCCAGCACCGTATCGGACAGGGGACAAGAGAACCAGTACTTC	TRBD1	TRBJ2-5	15	many	TRBV12-3/TRBV12-4
CASSLEGGAGAEAFF	TGCGCCAGCAGCTTGGAAGGGGGCGCCGGCGCTGAAGCTTTCTTT	TRBD1	TRBJ1-1	15	many	TRBV5-1
CASSQGTGGNSPLHF	TGTGCCAGCAGCCAAGGGACAGGAGGGAATTCACCCCTCCACTTT	TRBD1	TRBJ1-6	15	few	TRBV4-2
CAISETVGVGASVLTF	TGTGCCATCAGTGAGACGGTGGGAGTTGGGGCCAGCGTCCTGACTTTC	.	TRBJ2-6	16	.	TRBV10-3
CATSRDVGDTGELFF	TGTGCCACCAGCAGAGATGTGGGGGACACCGGGGAGCTGTTTTTT	.	TRBJ2-2	15	many	TRBV15
CASSIGDASNTQYF	TGTGCCAGTAGTATAGGGGACGCTTCTAATACGCAGTATTTT	.	TRBJ2-3	14	.	TRBV19
CASARWGRAWEQYF	TGTGCCAGCGCACGGTGGGGGAGGGCCTGGGAGCAGTACTTC	TRBD2	TRBJ2-5	14	many	TRBV7-6
CASSSLSVVRKTYGYTF	TGTGCCAGCAGCTCATTATCGGTCGTTAGAAAGACCTATGGCTACACCTTC	.	TRBJ1-2	17	many	TRBV16
CASSPPGGQGSYGYTF	TGTGCCAGCAGCCCTCCGGGGGGACAGGGGTCCTATGGCTACACCTTC	TRBD1	TRBJ1-2	16	many	TRBV7-9